These 32 T cell receptor beta chains were all obtained from the same sample, sequenced in a study of human versus mouse CDR3 diversity and MHC coevolution. This table comes from immunoSEQ multiplex PCR, and its TCRdb copy is limited to in-frame clones, with some not included. Of 80,000 or so clones in the sample, over 85% were seen once. What was sequenced was naive CD4+ T cells from blood. Subset meaning: CD45RO-negative CD62L-positive naive CD4 T cells. The receptor set was obtained from a person aged 30 to 69 in good health.

The V gene is TRBV2, the J gene TRBJ1-1; 9 bases agree with TRBD1. The CDR3 extends over 15 amino acids. The V gene end was trimmed by 5 bases and the J gene end by 4 bases; junction bases not matched to a gene: 8. Per germline, CDR1 SNHLY and CDR2 FYNNEI. CDR3 sequence reads: CASSFQGQGSTEAFF. CDR3 nucleotide sequence: TGTGCCAGCAGTTTCCAGGGACAGGGAAGCACTGAAGCTTTCTTT. The full variable domain, completed using reference TRBV2 and TRBJ1-1, is EPEVTQTPSHQVTQMGQEVILRCVPISNHLYFYWYRQILGQKVEFLVSFYNNEISEKSEIFDDQFSVERPDGSNFTLKIRSTKLEDSAMYFCASSFQGQGSTEAFFGQGTRLTVV.

V usage is TRBV30 and J usage is TRBJ2-7; 8 bases are a match to TRBD1. CDR3 length: 15 residues. Trimming at V came to 0 bases and at J to 0 bases, leaving 4 bases not matched to a gene. CDR1 and CDR2 (germline): GTSNPN, SVGIG (reference sequence). DNA of the CDR3: TGTGCCTGGAGTGTAGGGACAGGATCCTCCTACGAGCAGTACTTC. Protein product: CAWSVGTGSSYEQYF.

The gene calls are TRBV12-5 and TRBJ2-3; 8 nucleotides line up with TRBD2. The CDR3 spans 16 residues. V lost 1 base to trimming and J lost 0 bases; unmatched junction nucleotides: 3. Germline assignment: CDR1 LGHNT and CDR2 FRNRAP. DNA of the CDR3: TGTGCTAGTGGTTTGGCACTAGCGGAAAGCACAGATACGCAGTATTTT. Translated, it gives CASGLALAESTDTQYF.

This clone was picked up one time. The genes are TRBV9 and TRBJ2-2; maybe TRBD1 (6 bases). There are 15 residues in the CDR3. CDR1 and CDR2 (germline): SGDLS, YYNGEE. Trimming cost V 1 base and J 5 bases, with 12 bases left between them. CDR3 region: CASSVWGRGTGELFF. The CDR3, as DNA: TGTGCCAGCAGCGTATGGGGCAGGGGAACCGGGGAGCTGTTTTTT.

This clone was detected a few times. V and J are TRBV28 and TRBJ1-1; D is possibly TRBD1 (5 bases). CDR1 is MDHEN and CDR2 is SYDVKM in the germline V gene. The CDR3 length is 15 residues. Trimming stripped 7 bases from V and 0 bases from J, with 15 bases between. The CDR3 DNA is TGTGCCAGCACCCGACAGTTACTAATGAACACTGAAGCTTTCTTT. As protein: CASTRQLLMNTEAFF.

As concerns this clone: A junction boundary mismatches the germline segment, possibly from a read error. This chain uses TRBV7-3 with TRBJ2-2, with D possibly being TRBD1 (6 bases). Per the germline V gene, CDR1 is SGHTA and CDR2 is FQGTGA. CDR3 length: 16 residues. The DNA of the CDR3 is TGTGCCAGCAGCCCGAGCAGGGGAATTAACATCGGGGAGCTGTTTTTT. It encodes CASSPSRGINIGELFF.

A note on this clone: The same CDR3 arises from other DNA sequences in this sample as well. The CDR3 sequence: CASSMGQGGEKLFF. CDR3 DNA: TGTGCCAGTAGTATGGGACAGGGTGGTGAAAAACTGTTTTTT. The V gene is TRBV19, the J gene TRBJ1-4; TRBD1 matches at 9 bases. CDR3 length: 14 residues. V trimming: 3 bases; J trimming: 7 bases; junction bases outside the gene matches: 3. Looked up from germline, CDR1 is LNHDA and CDR2 is SQIVND (reference sequence).

The rearrangement links TRBV28 to TRBJ1-5; D not resolved. The germline CDR1 and CDR2 sequences are MDHEN and SYDVKM. The CDR3 totals 12 residues. V lost 5 bases and J 7 bases, leaving 9 bases between the germline ends. CDR3 region: CASSPQHQPQHF. In DNA, the CDR3 is TGTGCCAGCAGTCCCCAACACCAGCCCCAGCATTTT. The entire variable domain, with the rest obtained from reference TRBV28 and TRBJ1-5, is as follows: DVKVTQSSRYLVKRTGEKVFLECVQDMDHENMFWYRQDPGLGLRLIYFSYDVKMKEKGDIPEGYSVSREKKERFSLILESASTNQTSMYLCASSPQHQPQHFGDGTRLSIL.

The J gene is TRBJ2-1, the V gene TRBV5-4; D unclear. V shed 1 base and J shed 5 bases, with 7 bases lying between them. Germline V CDR1 and CDR2: SGHNT, YYREEE (reference sequence). The CDR3 has 13 amino acids. The CDR3 DNA sequence: TGTGCCAGCAGCTTGAATTCTCACAATGAGCAGTTCTTC. Protein product: CASSLNSHNEQFF.

The chain links TRBV30 to TRBJ1-1; tentatively, D is TRBD1 (6 bases). The CDR3 consists of 13 residues. Trimming removed 2 bases from V and 8 bases from J, with 15 bases in between. Germline loops: CDR1 GTSNPN, CDR2 SVGIG (reference sequence). The CDR3 DNA is TGTGCCTGGAGTTTTAACAGGGTGACCGAAGCTTTCTTT. This encodes CAWSFNRVTEAFF.

The chain recombines TRBV7-6 with TRBJ2-1; 7 positions match TRBD2. The CDR3 covers 18 residues. In germline, CDR1 is SGHVS, CDR2 FNYEAQ. V was pared by 4 bases and J by 0 bases, with 12 bases of the junction left unmatched. The CDR3: CASSYQLDGGSSYNEQFF. The CDR3 nucleotides read TGTGCCAGCAGCTACCAGTTGGACGGGGGGAGCTCCTACAATGAGCAGTTCTTC. Combining the CDR3 with reference TRBV7-6 and TRBJ2-1 gives the whole variable domain GAGVSQSPRYKVTKRGQDVALRCDPISGHVSLYWYRQALGQGPEFLTYFNYEAQQDKSGLPNDRFSAERPEGSISTLTIQRTEQRDSAMYRCASSYQLDGGSSYNEQFFGPGTRLTVL.

The rearrangement links TRBV7-9 to TRBJ2-3; maybe TRBD1 (5 bases). The CDR3 is 14 amino acids. Germline loops: CDR1 SEHNR, CDR2 FQNEAQ (reference sequence). The V gene lost 1 base and the J gene lost 2 bases, with 7 bases spanning the gap. CDR3 in amino acids: CASSLGQYTDTQYF. CDR3 coding DNA: TGTGCCAGCAGCTTAGGACAGTACACAGATACGCAGTATTTT.

The chain combines TRBV11-2 with TRBJ1-4; D remains ambiguous. Germline CDR1 reads SGHAT; CDR2 reads FQNNGV. The CDR3 runs 16 residues. Trimming took off 6 bases at V and 4 bases at J, with 18 bases between the two ends. CDR3: CASRLEAGRDNEKLFF. The CDR3 bases are TGTGCCAGCAGACTGGAGGCAGGACGAGATAATGAAAAACTGTTTTTT.

Comment on this clone: This same CDR3 is encoded by further DNA sequences in the sample. In nucleotides, the CDR3 is TGTGCCTGGAGTGTAGGGGGTTACGAGCAGTACTTC. Amino acids: CAWSVGGYEQYF. The rearrangement joins TRBV30 to TRBJ2-7, with D possibly matching TRBD1 (6 bases). This CDR3 comprises 12 residues. V lost 0 bases, J lost 4 bases, and 7 bases lay in between. Germline V gene lookup returns CDR1 GTSNPN and CDR2 SVGIG (reference sequence).

The chain recombines TRBV7-2 with TRBJ2-5; no clear D gene. The J call may not be correct, given that the DNA end is closer to TRBJ2-7. Germline V gives CDR1 SGHTA, CDR2 FQGNSA. The CDR3 totals 12 residues. Here the CDR3 reads CASSQSTYEQYF. CDR3 nucleotides: TGTGCCAGCAGCCAATCAACCTACGAGCAGTACTTC.

This clone was found a few times. The V call is TRBV6-5, the J call TRBJ2-7, with 7 bases aligning to TRBD1. The CDR3 spans 15 residues. The V gene end was trimmed by 1 base and the J gene end by 4 bases; junction bases not matched to a gene: 7. Germline values: CDR1 MNHEY, CDR2 SVGAGI. The CDR3 loop is CASSYYRGARYEQYF. Written as DNA, the CDR3 is TGTGCCAGCAGTTACTACAGGGGTGCTAGGTACGAGCAGTACTTC.

This rearrangement joins TRBV28 to TRBJ1-5, with D tentatively TRBD1 (6 bases). Germline CDR1 and CDR2: MDHEN and SYDVKM. V lost 7 bases to trimming and J lost 0 bases, with 10 bases between them. CDR3 length: 14 amino acids. The CDR3 region has the DNA TGTGCCAGCATAAGGGACACTAGCAATCAGCCCCAGCATTTT. Its protein is CASIRDTSNQPQHF.

This chain connects TRBV19 to TRBJ1-1; D not certain. Germline assignment: CDR1 LNHDA and CDR2 SQIVND (reference sequence). There are 17 residues in the CDR3. Trimming removed 3 bases from V and 1 base from J, with 18 bases in between. The CDR3 loop reads CASSISLPQAPNTEAFF. The CDR3 DNA reads TGTGCCAGTAGTATCTCCCTCCCTCAAGCCCCGAACACTGAAGCTTTCTTT.

J is TRBJ2-7 and V is TRBV9; 9 bases agree with TRBD1. J was trimmed by 5 bases and V by 3 bases; bases with no gene match: 18. Germline CDR1 is SGDLS and CDR2 is YYNGEE. The CDR3 has 18 residues. The CDR3 DNA is TGTGCCAGCAGCGCAAGGGTATCCGGGACAGGGTTACAGAACGAGCAGTACTTC. Its translation is CASSARVSGTGLQNEQYF.

The V gene is TRBV7-2, the J gene TRBJ1-1; maybe TRBD1 (6 bases). CDR3 length equals 14 residues. The germline V gene has CDR1 SGHTA and CDR2 FQGNSA. V lost 5 bases, J lost 6 bases, and 16 bases lay in between. CDR3: CASSPQQGIPEAFF. The CDR3 DNA sequence: TGTGCCAGCAGCCCACAACAGGGAATCCCTGAAGCTTTCTTT.

V usage is TRBV19 and J usage is TRBJ2-5; TRBD2 matches 10 bases. Looked up from germline, CDR1 is LNHDA and CDR2 is SQIVND (reference sequence). With 1 base clipped from V and 5 bases from J, the junction kept 7 bases outside the gene matches. This CDR3 has 16 residues. This chain's CDR3 is CASSIGSGRARETQYF. In DNA form, the CDR3 reads TGTGCCAGTAGTATAGGGAGCGGGAGGGCCAGGGAGACCCAGTACTTC.

V is TRBV28 and J is TRBJ2-7, with D possibly TRBD2 on 6 matching bases. CDR3 size: 11 residues. V shed 6 bases and J shed 6 bases, with 9 bases lying between them. Germline-derived CDR1 and CDR2 are MDHEN and SYDVKM. The CDR3 DNA is TGTGCCAGCAGCGTGGGGGGCGAGCAGTACTTC. Its translation: CASSVGGEQYF.

V is TRBV5-4 and J is TRBJ2-7; no firm D call. Germline values: CDR1 SGHNT, CDR2 YYREEE (reference sequence). This CDR3 comprises 13 residues. Between the trimmed V and J ends, which lost 5 bases and 2 bases, there was a span of 11 bases. CDR3: CASSLRGPYEQYF. The CDR3, as DNA: TGTGCCAGCAGTTTGAGAGGTCCCTACGAGCAGTACTTC.

The rearrangement uses TRBV27 and TRBJ2-3; possible D gene TRBD2, 6 bases. This CDR3 is built from 15 residues. The V end lost 5 bases, the J end lost 0 bases, and 12 bases lay between the germline ends. Germline V CDR1 and CDR2: MNHEY, SMNVEV (reference sequence). CDR3 protein: CASSGGTYSTDTQYF. Written as DNA, the CDR3 is TGTGCCAGCAGTGGGGGGACCTACAGCACAGATACGCAGTATTTT.

The rearrangement links TRBV6-1 to TRBJ2-7, with a tentative D call TRBD1 (6 bases). CDR1 MNHNS and CDR2 SASEGT come from the germline V gene. The V end was cut by 6 bases, the J end by 1 base, with 10 bases between. The CDR3 covers 13 residues. The CDR3 here is CASRGQLSYEQYF. CDR3 nucleotide sequence: TGTGCCAGCAGGGGACAACTGTCCTACGAGCAGTACTTC.

The chain combines TRBV7-9 with TRBJ1-1; D is undetermined. The germline V gene encodes CDR1 SEHNR and CDR2 FQNEAQ (reference sequence). CDR3 length: 18 residues. V lost 0 bases to trimming and J lost 5 bases, with 22 bases between them. CDR3 bases: TGTGCCAGCAGCTTAGCCCCAGTCGGGAAGGGTCGGAGAACTGAAGCTTTCTTT. Its protein product is CASSLAPVGKGRRTEAFF.

V is TRBV7-3 and J is TRBJ2-6, with D unresolved. This CDR3 comprises 15 residues. Germline CDR1 reads SGHTA; CDR2 reads FQGTGA. The germline V and J ends were trimmed by 3 bases and 0 bases, with 6 bases remaining between them. The CDR3 nucleotides are TGTGCCAGCAGCTTTCTGAGCTCTGGGGCCAACGTCCTGACTTTC. As protein: CASSFLSSGANVLTF.

This chain uses TRBV6-1 with TRBJ1-5; 7 bases match TRBD1. This CDR3 is 14 amino acids long. J was trimmed by 7 bases and V by 6 bases; bases with no gene match: 9. Germline-derived CDR1 and CDR2 are MNHNS and SASEGT. CDR3: CASSHNRGRQPQHF. The CDR3 DNA is TGTGCCAGCAGCCATAACAGGGGAAGGCAGCCCCAGCATTTT.

The V and J genes are TRBV5-1 and TRBJ1-1; 9 bases agree with TRBD1. V lost 4 bases and J lost 5; bases outside the gene matches: 9. The V gene's germline CDR1 is SGHRS and CDR2 YFSETQ. The CDR3 has 15 residues. CDR3 nucleotides: TGCGCCAGCAGCGACCTGACAGGGGGGGGAACTGAAGCTTTCTTT. Translation: CASSDLTGGGTEAFF.

The V and J genes are TRBV7-2 and TRBJ2-3; 9 bases are a match to TRBD2. The CDR3 is 14 residues long. J was trimmed by 6 bases and V by 4 bases; bases with no gene match: 5. Germline CDR1 and CDR2: SGHTA and FQGNSA. The CDR3: CASSSGLAPDTQYF. Written as DNA, the CDR3 is TGTGCCAGCAGCTCGGGACTAGCCCCCGATACGCAGTATTTT.

The J gene is TRBJ2-7, the V gene TRBV6-6; 9 nucleotides align to TRBD2. Germline CDR1 and CDR2: MNHNY and SVGAGI (reference sequence). The CDR3 has 15 residues. V was clipped by 2 bases and J by 6 bases; unmatched bases: 8. CDR3 sequence reads: CASSYGAGGPGEQYF. In DNA form, the CDR3 reads TGTGCCAGCAGTTACGGGGCGGGAGGGCCAGGCGAGCAGTACTTC.

This chain joins TRBV4-1 and TRBJ2-1; 12 nucleotides line up with TRBD2. J was trimmed by 4 bases and V by 3 bases; bases with no gene match: 4. CDR3 length: 16 residues. CDR1 and CDR2 (germline): MGHRA, YSYEKL. CDR3 sequence reads: CASSQSLAGGYNEQFF. For the CDR3, the DNA is TGCGCCAGCAGCCAGAGTCTAGCGGGAGGGTACAATGAGCAGTTCTTC.